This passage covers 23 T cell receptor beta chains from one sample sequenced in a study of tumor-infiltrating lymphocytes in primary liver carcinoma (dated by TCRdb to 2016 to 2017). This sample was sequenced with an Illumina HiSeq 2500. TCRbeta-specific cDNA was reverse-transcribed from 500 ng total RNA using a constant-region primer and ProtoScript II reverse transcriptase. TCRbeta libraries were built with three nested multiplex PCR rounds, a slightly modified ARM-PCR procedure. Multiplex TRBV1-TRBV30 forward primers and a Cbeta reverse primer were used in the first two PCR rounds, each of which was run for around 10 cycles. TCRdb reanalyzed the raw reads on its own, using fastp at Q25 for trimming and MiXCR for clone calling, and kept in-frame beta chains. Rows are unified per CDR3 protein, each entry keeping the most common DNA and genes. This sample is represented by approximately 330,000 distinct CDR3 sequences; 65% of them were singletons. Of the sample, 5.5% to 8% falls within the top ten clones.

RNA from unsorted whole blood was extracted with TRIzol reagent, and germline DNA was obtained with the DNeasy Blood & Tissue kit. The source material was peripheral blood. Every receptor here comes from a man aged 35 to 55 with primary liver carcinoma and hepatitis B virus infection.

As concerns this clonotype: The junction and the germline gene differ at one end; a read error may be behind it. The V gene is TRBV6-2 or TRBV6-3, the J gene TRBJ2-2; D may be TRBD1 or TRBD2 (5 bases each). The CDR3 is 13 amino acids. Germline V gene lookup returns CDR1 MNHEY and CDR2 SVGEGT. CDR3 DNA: TGTGCCAGCAGTGATCAGGGAACCGGGGAGCTGTCGTTT. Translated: CASSDQGTGELSF.

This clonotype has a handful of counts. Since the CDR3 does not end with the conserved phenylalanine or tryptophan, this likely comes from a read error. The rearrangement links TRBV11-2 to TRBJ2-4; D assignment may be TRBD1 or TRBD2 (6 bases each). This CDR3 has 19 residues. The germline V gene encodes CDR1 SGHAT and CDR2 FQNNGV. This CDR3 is CASSPTEGTPTLAKNIQYL. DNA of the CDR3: TGTGCCAGCAGCCCCACGGAGGGGACACCAACACTAGCCAAAAACATACAGTACCTC.

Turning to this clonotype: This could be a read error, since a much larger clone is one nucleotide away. The CDR3 DNA reads TGTGCCAGCAGTATAAGACAGGGATGGACCGGGGAGCTGTCTTTT. The encoded protein is CASSIRQGWTGELSF. The rearrangement uses TRBV6-2 or TRBV6-3 and TRBJ2-2, with TRBD1 matching 7 bases. There are 15 residues in the CDR3. The germline V gene has CDR1 MNHEY and CDR2 SVGEGT.

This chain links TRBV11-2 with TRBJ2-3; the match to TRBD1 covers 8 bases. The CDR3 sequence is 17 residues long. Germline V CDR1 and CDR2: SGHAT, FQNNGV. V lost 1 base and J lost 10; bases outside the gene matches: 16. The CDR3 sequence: CASSLVVPTGGVDAQYF. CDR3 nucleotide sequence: TGTGCCAGCAGCTTAGTGGTACCTACAGGGGGTGTTGATGCGCAGTATTTT.

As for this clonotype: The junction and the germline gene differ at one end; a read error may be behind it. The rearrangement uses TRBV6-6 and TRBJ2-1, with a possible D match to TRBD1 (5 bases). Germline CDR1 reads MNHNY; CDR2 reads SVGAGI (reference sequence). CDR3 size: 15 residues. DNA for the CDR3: TGTACCAGCAGTTACTTGGGTAGGGCCAGGGATGAGCAGTTCTTC. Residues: CTSSYLGRARDEQFF.

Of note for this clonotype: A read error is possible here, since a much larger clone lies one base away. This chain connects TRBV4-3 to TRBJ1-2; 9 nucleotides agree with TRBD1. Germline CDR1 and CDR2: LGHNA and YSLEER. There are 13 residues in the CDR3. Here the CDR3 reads CASSRDRDYCYTF. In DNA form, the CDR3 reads TGCGCCAGCAGCCGGGACAGGGACTATTGCTACACCTTC.

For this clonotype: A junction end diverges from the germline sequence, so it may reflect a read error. Here the CDR3 DNA reads TGTGTCAGCAGGTACTCGAGGACTAGTTCGTCCTACGAGCAGTACTTC. This codes for CVSRYSRTSSSYEQYF. The chain recombines TRBV6-5 with TRBJ2-7, with 7 bases identical to TRBD2. Germline lookup yields CDR1 MNHEY and CDR2 SVGAGI. CDR3 size: 16 residues.

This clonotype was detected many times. DNA of the CDR3: TGCGCCAGCAGCCAAGAAAACCGTGGAAACACCATATATTTT. As protein: CASSQENRGNTIYF. The genes are TRBV4-1 and TRBJ1-3; D remains unclear. Germline loops: CDR1 MGHRA, CDR2 YSYEKL. CDR3 length: 14 amino acids. Trimming removed 0 bases at V and 3 bases at J, with 6 bases between.

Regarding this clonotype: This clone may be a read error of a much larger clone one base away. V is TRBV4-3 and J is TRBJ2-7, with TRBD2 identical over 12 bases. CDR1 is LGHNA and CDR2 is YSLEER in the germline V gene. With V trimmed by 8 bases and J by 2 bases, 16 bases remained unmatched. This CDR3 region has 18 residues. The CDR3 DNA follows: TGCGCCAGCGGCAAGACGGCGCCTAGCGGGAGGGCGCCCTACGAGCAGTACTTC. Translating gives CASGKTAPSGRAPYEQYF.

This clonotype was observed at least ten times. The CDR3 nucleotides are TGTGCCAGCAGTAGACTAGCGGGAGACGGGGAGCTGTTTTTT. It codes for CASSRLAGDGELFF. The rearrangement uses TRBV6-2 or TRBV6-3 and TRBJ2-2; 12 positions agree with TRBD2. This CDR3 is built from 14 residues. The V and J ends lost 5 bases and 7 bases, in that order; junction bases with no gene match: 2. Germline assignment: CDR1 MNHEY and CDR2 SVGEGT.

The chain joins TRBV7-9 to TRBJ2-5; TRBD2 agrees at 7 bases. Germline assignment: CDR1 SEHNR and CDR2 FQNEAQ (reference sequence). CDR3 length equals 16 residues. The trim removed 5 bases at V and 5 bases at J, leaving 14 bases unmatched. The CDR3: CASSPREARLLETQYF. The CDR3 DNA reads TGTGCCAGCAGCCCCCGGGAGGCCCGTCTTTTGGAGACCCAGTACTTC.

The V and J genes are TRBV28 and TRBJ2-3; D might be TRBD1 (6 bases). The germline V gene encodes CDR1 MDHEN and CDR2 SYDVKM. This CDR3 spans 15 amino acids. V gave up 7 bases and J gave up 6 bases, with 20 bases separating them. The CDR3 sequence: CASTQWGQGSDTQYF. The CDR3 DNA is TGTGCCAGCACCCAATGGGGGCAGGGTTCCGATACGCAGTATTTT.

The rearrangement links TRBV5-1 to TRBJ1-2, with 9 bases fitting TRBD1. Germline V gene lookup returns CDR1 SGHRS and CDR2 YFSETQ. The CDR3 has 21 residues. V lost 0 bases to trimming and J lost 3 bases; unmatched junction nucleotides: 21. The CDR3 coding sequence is TGCGCCAGCAGCTTGGTCCGGGGACAGGGTTTTGTCGGCCCGAAAGACTATGGCTACACCTTC. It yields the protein CASSLVRGQGFVGPKDYGYTF.

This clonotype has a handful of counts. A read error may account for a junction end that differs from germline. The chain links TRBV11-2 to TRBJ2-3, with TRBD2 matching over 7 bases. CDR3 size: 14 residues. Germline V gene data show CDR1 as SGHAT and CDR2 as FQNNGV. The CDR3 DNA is TGTGCCGGCAGCTCATGCGGGAGAACAGATACGCAGTATTTT. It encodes CAGSSCGRTDTQYF.

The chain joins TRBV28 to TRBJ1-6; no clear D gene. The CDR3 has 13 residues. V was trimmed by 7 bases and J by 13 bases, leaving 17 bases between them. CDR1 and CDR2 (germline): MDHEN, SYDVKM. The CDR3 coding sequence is TGTGCCAGCACCTACGAGAGACTGGTCCCCCTCCACTTT. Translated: CASTYERLVPLHF.

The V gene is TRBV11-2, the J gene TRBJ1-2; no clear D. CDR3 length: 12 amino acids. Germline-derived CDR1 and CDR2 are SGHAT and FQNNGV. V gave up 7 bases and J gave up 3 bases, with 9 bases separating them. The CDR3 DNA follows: TGTGCCAGCAACTCCGAAGACTATGGCTACACCTTC. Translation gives CASNSEDYGYTF.

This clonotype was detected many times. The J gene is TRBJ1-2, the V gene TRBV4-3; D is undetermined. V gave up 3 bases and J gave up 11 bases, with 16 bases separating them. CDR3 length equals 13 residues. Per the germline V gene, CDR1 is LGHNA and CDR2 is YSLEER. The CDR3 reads CASSQGQTFPYTF. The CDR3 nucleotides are TGCGCCAGCAGCCAGGGTCAGACATTCCCATACACCTTC.

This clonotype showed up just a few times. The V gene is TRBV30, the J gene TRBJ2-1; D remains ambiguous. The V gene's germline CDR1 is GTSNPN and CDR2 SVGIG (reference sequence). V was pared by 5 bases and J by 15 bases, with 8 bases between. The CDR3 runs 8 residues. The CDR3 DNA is TGTGCCTGGGACCGCAGGTTCTTC. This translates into CAWDRRFF.

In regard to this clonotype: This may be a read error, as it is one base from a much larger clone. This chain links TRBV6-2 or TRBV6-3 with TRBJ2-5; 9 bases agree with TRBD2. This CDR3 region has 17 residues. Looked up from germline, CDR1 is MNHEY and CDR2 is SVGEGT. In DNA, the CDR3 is TGTACCAGCAGCTATAACCCGCGGGGGGGCGGGCAAGAGACCCAGTACTTC. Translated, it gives CTSSYNPRGGGQETQYF.

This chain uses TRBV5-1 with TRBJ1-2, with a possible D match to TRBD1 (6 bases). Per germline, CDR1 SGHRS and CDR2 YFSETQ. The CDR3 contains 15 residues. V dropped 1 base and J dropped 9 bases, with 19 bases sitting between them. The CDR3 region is CASSLIQGSEGCYTF. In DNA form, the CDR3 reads TGCGCCAGCAGCTTGATTCAGGGGTCGGAAGGTTGCTACACCTTC.

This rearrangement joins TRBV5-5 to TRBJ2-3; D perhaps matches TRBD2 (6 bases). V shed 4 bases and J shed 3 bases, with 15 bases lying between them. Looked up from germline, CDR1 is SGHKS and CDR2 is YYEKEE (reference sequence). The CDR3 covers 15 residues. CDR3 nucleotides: TGTGCCAGCAGCGCACGGGAGCGCCTAACAGATACGCAGTATTTT. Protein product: CASSARERLTDTQYF.

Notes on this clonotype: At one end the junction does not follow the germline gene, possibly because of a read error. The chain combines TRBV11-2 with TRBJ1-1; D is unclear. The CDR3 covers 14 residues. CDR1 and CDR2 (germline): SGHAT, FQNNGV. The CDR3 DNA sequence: TGTGCCAGCACCTTATGTCCAGGGAACACTGAAGCTTTCTTT. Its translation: CASTLCPGNTEAFF.

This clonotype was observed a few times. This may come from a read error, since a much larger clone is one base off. CDR3 sequence (DNA): TGTGCCAGCAGTTACTCCGGCCGGTGTGGGACTGAAGCTTTCTTT. Protein sequence: CASSYSGRCGTEAFF. This chain links TRBV6-5 with TRBJ1-1; D is unclear. With 0 bases removed from V and 5 bases from J, the gap between germline ends came to 13 bases. The CDR3 runs 15 residues. Germline V gives CDR1 MNHEY, CDR2 SVGAGI.